Many counts were recorded for the clone carrying this T cell receptor beta chain. Its cognate antigen is unknown. Time point noted: newly diagnosed GD, antithyroid drugs for less than 3 months. Extracted PBMC RNA gave rise to the TCR library. This sample was included in a study of regulatory T cells in long-lasting Graves disease. Regarding the study as a whole: Favoring TRBV28, TRBJ1-2 and TRBJ2-5 was a feature seen in persistent disease. Possibly, accuracy suffered from the small sample size. Samples came from peripheral blood alone, without thyroid tissue.

After removal of 3 bases from V and 1 base from J, the junction contained 10 bases not matched to a gene. From germline, CDR1 is DFQATT and CDR2 SNEGSKA (reference sequence). This CDR3 comprises 16 residues. CDR3 regions were amplified by Arm-PCR using iRepertoire HTBI primers to build TCR beta libraries. Each CDR3 protein is one row after TCRdb ran MiXCR on the multiplex PCR reads. The data show 520,000 or so distinct CDR3 sequences, 9.5% to 15% seen once. This same sample was also taken into another study, of T cells in Graves' hyperthyroidism and ophthalmopathy. That source adds: The HTBI primer set served for first-round RT-PCR of the TCR CDR3.

This TCR derives from a woman under 40 with Graves disease. This chain joins TRBV20-1 and TRBJ1-1; 8 bases are shared with TRBD1. This material consisted of peripheral blood mononuclear cells (PBMCs), taken at new diagnosis, from a patient treated with antithyroid drugs. CDR3 in DNA: TGCAGTGCTAGGTACTCTTTTCAGGGGGCGAACACTGAAGCTTTCTTT. It encodes CSARYSFQGANTEAFF.